This TCR beta chain was obtained from a study of cytomegalovirus exposure and HLA in healthy donors. General study findings and limits: According to a later analysis, donors in an Asian-associated ancestry cluster reportedly had fewer N-insertions than the roughly 720-donor mean. Confirmation in vitro established that a few CMV-associated chains were specific for CMV antigens.

On this clone itself: Its antigen is as yet unknown.

With 60 Vbeta and 13 Jbeta primers, the PCR was carried out. TCRdb's table, derived via immunoSEQ multiplex PCR, lists solely in-frame clones and lacks some. The data show over 150,000 clones, 70% to 85% seen once. The V gene lost 1 base and the J gene lost 1 base, with 9 bases spanning the gap. CDR1 and CDR2 from the germline V gene are KGHSH and LQKENI. The CDR3 runs to 15 residues. The origin of this receptor is a man between 25 and 39 years old in good health and CMV-seropositive. Sequencing was performed on PBMCs. The chain combines TRBV18 with TRBJ2-3; possible D gene TRBD2, 7 bases. As DNA, the CDR3 is TGTGCCAGCTCACCACTGGGGGGGCGCACAGATACGCAGTATTTT. It encodes CASSPLGGRTDTQYF.